Listed here are 11 T cell receptor beta chains from one sample, sequenced in a study of blood T cells in healthy people across ages. Sample-barcoded 5' priming and a J-beta primer mix drove a second PCR of 7 to 11 cycles. TCRdb independently ran MiXCR on the 5' RACE reads; one entry per CDR3 protein. The sample records around 690,000 distinct CDR3 sequences, 58% being singletons. The specimen sequenced was blood. These receptors were taken from a man between 60 and 70 years old in good health.

The chain is built from TRBV9 and TRBJ2-1, with D possibly called TRBD1 or TRBD2 (5 bases each). The length of the CDR3 is 15 residues. CDR1 is SGDLS, CDR2 YYNGEE, per germline. V lost 0 bases to trimming and J lost 1 base, with 8 bases between them. CDR3 sequence (DNA): TGTGCCAGCAGCGTAGAGAGGGGTTCCTACAATGAGCAGTTCTTC. This encodes CASSVERGSYNEQFF.

The rearrangement joins TRBV29-1 to TRBJ2-5; D unresolved. With 5 bases removed from V and 0 bases from J, the gap between germline ends came to 7 bases. Germline CDR1 and CDR2: SQVTM and ANQGSEA. The CDR3 covers 12 residues. DNA of the CDR3: TGCAGCGTTTCGGTCGACCAAGAGACCCAGTACTTC. This translates into CSVSVDQETQYF.

The chain links TRBV5-5 to TRBJ1-5, with 10 bases lining up with TRBD1. Germline trimming cut 4 bases from V and 1 base from J; bases unmatched to any gene: 2. The germline V gene has CDR1 SGHKS and CDR2 YYEKEE (reference sequence). CDR3 length equals 15 residues. The CDR3 sequence: CASSVGQGSNQPQHF. The CDR3 DNA sequence: TGTGCCAGCAGCGTGGGACAGGGGAGCAATCAGCCCCAGCATTTT.

This chain uses TRBV2 with TRBJ2-5, with TRBD2 identical over 15 bases. This CDR3 comprises 18 residues. CDR1 and CDR2 (germline): SNHLY, FYNNEI. Trimming at V came to 1 base and at J to 2 bases, leaving 5 bases not matched to a gene. CDR3 nucleotides: TGTGCCAGCAGTGAAGGGCGGACTAGCGGGGGGGTTCAAGAGACCCAGTACTTC. Its protein is CASSEGRTSGGVQETQYF.

The chain uses TRBV25-1 and TRBJ2-5; 9 bases map to TRBD1. The better agreement between TRBJ2-7 and the DNA end casts doubt on the J call. The CDR3 spans 15 residues. The germline V gene encodes CDR1 MGHDK and CDR2 SYGVNS. The CDR3 DNA sequence: TGTGCCAGCAGTGATCCGGGACAGGGTTCCTACGAGCAGTACTTC. This codes for CASSDPGQGSYEQYF.

This clonotype was counted ten times or more. The chain employs TRBV5-1 and TRBJ2-5, with unresolved D. The germline CDR1 and CDR2 sequences are SGHRS and YFSETQ. This CDR3 is 14 amino acids long. Trimming cost V 4 bases and J 5 bases, with 15 bases left between them. The CDR3 sequence is CASSVEIGYETQYF. The CDR3 DNA follows: TGCGCCAGCAGCGTGGAAATTGGGTACGAGACCCAGTACTTC.

The V call is TRBV7-2, the J call TRBJ2-1; the match to TRBD2 covers 11 bases. CDR3 size: 19 residues. The ends lost 3 bases at V and 5 bases at J; junction bases unmatched: 15. Per germline, CDR1 SGHTA and CDR2 FQGNSA. The CDR3 sequence is CASSFNPLLAGEPNNEQFF. The CDR3 coding sequence is TGTGCCAGCAGCTTCAATCCGTTACTAGCGGGGGAGCCAAACAATGAGCAGTTCTTC.

The chain carries TRBV6-5 and TRBJ2-1; 9 bases map to TRBD1. The CDR3 consists of 15 residues. With V trimmed by 5 bases and J by 7 bases, 9 bases remained unmatched. Germline assignment: CDR1 MNHEY and CDR2 SVGAGI. The CDR3 is CASSRPGQGGNEQFF. In DNA form, the CDR3 reads TGTGCCAGCAGTCGCCCGGGACAGGGAGGGAATGAGCAGTTCTTC.

In its sample, this clonotype was seen a few times. The chain links TRBV5-1 to TRBJ2-7; TRBD2 aligns across 7 bases. The V gene end was trimmed by 0 bases and the J gene end by 6 bases; junction bases not matched to a gene: 6. The CDR3 has 14 residues. CDR1 is SGHRS and CDR2 is YFSETQ in the germline V gene. The CDR3 here is CASSLVGREGEQYF. The CDR3 DNA sequence: TGCGCCAGCAGCTTGGTCGGCAGGGAGGGCGAGCAGTACTTC. The complete variable domain, with remaining parts taken from reference TRBV5-1 and TRBJ2-7, reads KAGVTQTPRYLIKTRGQQVTLSCSPISGHRSVSWYQQTPGQGLQFLFEYFSETQRNKGNFPGRFSGRQFSNSRSEMNVSTLELGDSALYLCASSLVGREGEQYFGPGTRLTVT.

The chain combines TRBV10-3 with TRBJ2-7; no clear D. CDR3 size: 12 residues. Per the germline V gene, CDR1 is ENHRY and CDR2 is SYGVKD. V dropped 4 bases and J dropped 2 bases, with 6 bases sitting between them. CDR3 bases: TGTGCCATCAGTGTTGCCCCCTACGAGCAGTACTTC. Translated, it gives CAISVAPYEQYF.

The V gene is TRBV25-1, the J gene TRBJ1-1, with 12 bases identical to TRBD1. The germline gives CDR1 MGHDK, CDR2 SYGVNS. J was trimmed by 11 bases and V by 6 bases; bases with no gene match: 7. The CDR3 is 13 residues long. The CDR3 nucleotides read TGTGCCAGCAGGGGACAGGGGGCAAGGGTTGCTTTCTTT. Protein sequence: CASRGQGARVAFF.